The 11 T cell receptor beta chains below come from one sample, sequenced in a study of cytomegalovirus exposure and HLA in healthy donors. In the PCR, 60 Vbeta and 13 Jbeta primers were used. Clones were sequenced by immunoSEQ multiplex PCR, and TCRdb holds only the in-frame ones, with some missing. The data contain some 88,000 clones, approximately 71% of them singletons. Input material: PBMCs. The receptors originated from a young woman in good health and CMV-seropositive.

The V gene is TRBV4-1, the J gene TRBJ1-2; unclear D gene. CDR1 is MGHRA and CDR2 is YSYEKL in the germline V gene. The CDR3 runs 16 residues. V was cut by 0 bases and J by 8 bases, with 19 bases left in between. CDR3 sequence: CASSQEIEGVGSGYTF. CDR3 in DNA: TGCGCCAGCAGCCAAGAAATTGAGGGTGTGGGGTCCGGCTACACCTTC.

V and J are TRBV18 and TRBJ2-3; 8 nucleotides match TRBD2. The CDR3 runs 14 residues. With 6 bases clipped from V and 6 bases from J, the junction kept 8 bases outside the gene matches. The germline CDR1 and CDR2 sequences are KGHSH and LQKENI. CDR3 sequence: CASSLVVAGDTQYF. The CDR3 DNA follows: TGTGCCAGCTCCCTAGTGGTAGCGGGGGATACGCAGTATTTT. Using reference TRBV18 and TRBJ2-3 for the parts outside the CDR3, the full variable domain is NAGVMQNPRHLVRRRGQEARLRCSPMKGHSHVYWYRQLPEEGLKFMVYLQKENIIDESGMPKERFSAEFPKEGPSILRIQQVVRGDSAAYFCASSLVVAGDTQYFGPGTRLTVL.

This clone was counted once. This CDR3 reads CASSFDRTKETQYF. The CDR3 nucleotides are TGCGCCAGCAGCTTTGACAGAACGAAAGAGACCCAGTACTTC. The chain recombines TRBV5-1 with TRBJ2-5, with D possibly being TRBD1 (5 bases). V was clipped by 2 bases and J by 3 bases, with 11 bases between them. The CDR3 spans 14 residues. Germline V gene sequence: CDR1 SGHRS, CDR2 YFSETQ.

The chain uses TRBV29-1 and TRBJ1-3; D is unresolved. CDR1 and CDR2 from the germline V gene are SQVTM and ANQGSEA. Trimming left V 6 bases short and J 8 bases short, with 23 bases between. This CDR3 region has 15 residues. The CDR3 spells CSVPVVVGLVDTIYF. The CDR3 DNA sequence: TGCAGCGTCCCCGTCGTTGTCGGACTGGTTGACACCATATATTTT. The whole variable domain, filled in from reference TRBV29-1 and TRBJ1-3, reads SAVISQKPSRDICQRGTSLTIQCQVDSQVTMMFWYRQQPGQSLTLIATANQGSEATYESGFVIDKFPISRPNLTFSTLTVSNMSPEDSSIYLCSVPVVVGLVDTIYFGEGSWLTVV.

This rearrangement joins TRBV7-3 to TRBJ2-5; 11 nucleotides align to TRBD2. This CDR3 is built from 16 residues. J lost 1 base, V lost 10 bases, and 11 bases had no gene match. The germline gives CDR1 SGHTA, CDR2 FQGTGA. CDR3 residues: CATSASGGSLQETQYF. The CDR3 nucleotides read TGTGCCACCTCGGCTAGCGGGGGGTCCCTCCAAGAGACCCAGTACTTC.

CDR3 loop: CSGQGANGELFF. The CDR3 DNA is TGCAGCGGACAGGGGGCCAACGGGGAGCTGTTTTTT. The V call is TRBV29-1, the J call TRBJ2-2; TRBD1 matches at 10 bases. Germline V gives CDR1 SQVTM, CDR2 ANQGSEA. The V and J ends lost 7 bases and 7 bases, in that order; junction bases with no gene match: 3. The CDR3 length is 12 residues.

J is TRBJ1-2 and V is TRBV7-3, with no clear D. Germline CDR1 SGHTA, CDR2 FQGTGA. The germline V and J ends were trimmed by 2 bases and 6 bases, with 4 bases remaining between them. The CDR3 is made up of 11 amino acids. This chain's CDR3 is CASSLGHGYTF. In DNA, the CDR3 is TGTGCCAGCAGCTTAGGGCATGGCTACACCTTC. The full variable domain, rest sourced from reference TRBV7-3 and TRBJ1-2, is GAGVSQTPSNKVTEKGKYVELRCDPISGHTALYWYRQSLGQGPEFLIYFQGTGAADDSGLPNDRFFAVRPEGSVSTLKIQRTERGDSAVYLCASSLGHGYTFGSGTRLTVV.

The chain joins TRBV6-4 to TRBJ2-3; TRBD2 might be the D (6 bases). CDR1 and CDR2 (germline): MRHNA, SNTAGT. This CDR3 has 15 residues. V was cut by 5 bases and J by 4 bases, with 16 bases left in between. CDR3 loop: CASSSGAGGADTQYF. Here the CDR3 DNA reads TGTGCCAGCAGTAGCGGAGCGGGTGGGGCAGATACGCAGTATTTT.

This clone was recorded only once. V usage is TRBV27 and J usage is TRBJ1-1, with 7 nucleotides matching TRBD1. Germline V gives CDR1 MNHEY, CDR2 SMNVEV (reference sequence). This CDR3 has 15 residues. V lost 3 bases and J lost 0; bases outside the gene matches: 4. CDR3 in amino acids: CASSFRGEVNTEAFF. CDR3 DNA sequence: TGTGCCAGCAGTTTCAGGGGGGAGGTGAACACTGAAGCTTTCTTT.

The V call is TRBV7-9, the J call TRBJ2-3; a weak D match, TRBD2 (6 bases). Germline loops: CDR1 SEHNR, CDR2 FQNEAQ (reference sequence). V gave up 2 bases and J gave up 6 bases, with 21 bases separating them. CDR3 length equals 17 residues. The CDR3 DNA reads TGTGCCAGCAGCTTAATAGTAGGGGTAGCGGATCAGGATACGCAGTATTTT. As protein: CASSLIVGVADQDTQYF. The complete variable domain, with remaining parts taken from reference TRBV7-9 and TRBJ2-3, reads DTGVSQNPRHKITKRGQNVTFRCDPISEHNRLYWYRQTLGQGPEFLTYFQNEAQLEKSRLLSDRFSAERPKGSFSTLEIQRTEQGDSAMYLCASSLIVGVADQDTQYFGPGTRLTVL.

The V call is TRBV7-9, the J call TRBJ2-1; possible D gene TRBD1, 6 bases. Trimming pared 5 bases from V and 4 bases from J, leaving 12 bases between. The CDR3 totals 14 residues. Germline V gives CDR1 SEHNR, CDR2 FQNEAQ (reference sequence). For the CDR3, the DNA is TGTGCCAGCAGCCACAGGGCACCGTACAATGAGCAGTTCTTC. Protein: CASSHRAPYNEQFF.